This T cell receptor (beta chain) emerged from a study of T cell responses to AZD1222 COVID-19 vaccine. The length of the CDR3 is 15 residues. Germline CDR1 and CDR2: SGHTA and FQGNSA. The trim removed 1 base at V and 8 bases at J, leaving 3 bases unmatched. Libraries were prepared by immunoSEQ multiplex PCR; TCRdb keeps only in-frame clonotypes and omits some of them. The data contain about 140,000 clones, about 89% of them singletons. Sequenced here: peripheral blood, sampled 28 days after the second dose of the MenACWY control vaccine. This receptor was identified in an adult who received the MenACWY meningococcal vaccine as a control. The rearrangement joins TRBV7-2 to TRBJ2-1, with 12 bases matching TRBD2. The CDR3 nucleotides read TGTGCCAGCAGCTTAGTGGCTAGCGGGAGGGATGAGCAGTTCTTC. Protein: CASSLVASGRDEQFF.